Following are 25 T cell receptor beta chains from one sample sequenced in a study of OX40 agonist ivuxolimab in advanced cancers. Clones were read by immunoSEQ multiplex PCR, and TCRdb kept only the in-frame ones, dropping some. The repertoire holds 57,000 or so clones, 70% to 90% seen once, with approximately 5% in the top ten. The specimen comprised CD4+ or CD8+ T cells sorted from blood, sampled in a trial of the OX40 agonist ivuxolimab. The receptor source for this set is an adult with an advanced solid tumor such as melanoma, head and neck, liver or kidney cancer.

This clone has just a few counts. The V gene is TRBV6-5, the J gene TRBJ1-5; no definite D call. CDR1 MNHEY and CDR2 SVGAGI come from the germline V gene. This CDR3 comprises 13 residues. The germline V and J ends were trimmed by 6 bases and 8 bases, with 14 bases remaining between them. The CDR3 DNA follows: TGTGCCAGCAGGCGACGCGGAGTGGAGCCCCAGCATTTT. Translating it yields CASRRRGVEPQHF.

Only one count was recorded for this clone. This chain links TRBV12-1 with TRBJ2-5; the DNA was not used to check the table's D call, TRBD2. TRBV12-1 is labeled a pseudogene. The CDR3 spans 17 residues. CDR3: CASSPRYERPTQETQYF. The CDR3 DNA sequence: TGTGCCAGCAGCCCCCGGTATGAGCGACCGACCCAAGAGACCCAGTACTTC.

V usage is TRBV7-9 and J usage is TRBJ2-7; TRBD2 matches 8 bases. The junction had 11 bases not matched to a gene; V was cut back by 7 bases and J by 0 bases. Germline lookup yields CDR1 SEHNR and CDR2 FQNEAQ (reference sequence). This CDR3 is 16 amino acids long. The CDR3 DNA sequence: TGTGCCAGCACCTTCGGGGGGGGAGCAAACTCCTACGAGCAGTACTTC. Residues: CASTFGGGANSYEQYF. Supplemented by reference TRBV7-9 and TRBJ2-7, the full variable domain reads DTGVSQNPRHKITKRGQNVTFRCDPISEHNRLYWYRQTLGQGPEFLTYFQNEAQLEKSRLLSDRFSAERPKGSFSTLEIQRTEQGDSAMYLCASTFGGGANSYEQYFGPGTRLTVT.

The chain carries TRBV5-5 and TRBJ2-5, with D maybe TRBD2 (6 bases). Trimming removed 4 bases at V and 9 bases at J, with 13 bases between. Germline CDR1 SGHKS, CDR2 YYEKEE (reference sequence). CDR3 size: 12 residues. The CDR3 protein is CASSLGGEPQYF. The CDR3 nucleotides are TGTGCCAGCAGCCTGGGCGGGGAACCCCAGTACTTC.

The chain joins TRBV5-1 to TRBJ2-3; tentatively, D is TRBD1 (5 bases). The CDR3 length is 13 residues. Germline V gives CDR1 SGHRS, CDR2 YFSETQ. V was clipped by 4 bases and J by 0 bases, with 6 bases between them. The CDR3 loop reads CASSRTSTDTQYF. CDR3 nucleotide sequence: TGCGCCAGCAGCCGGACAAGCACAGATACGCAGTATTTT.

J is TRBJ2-7 and V is TRBV4-1; no clear D. The V end was cut by 0 bases, the J end by 4 bases, with 13 bases between. Looked up from germline, CDR1 is MGHRA and CDR2 is YSYEKL. The CDR3 covers 15 residues. This CDR3 is CASSQDIGQLYEQYF. The CDR3 nucleotides are TGCGCCAGCAGCCAAGATATTGGGCAGCTATACGAGCAGTACTTC.

This clone was detected a few times. V and J are TRBV18 and TRBJ1-3; TRBD1 matches 7 bases. With 4 bases clipped from V and 0 bases from J, the junction kept 6 bases outside the gene matches. This CDR3 has 16 residues. The germline gives CDR1 KGHSH, CDR2 LQKENI. The CDR3 spells CASSQTGTDSGNTIYF. In nucleotides, the CDR3 is TGTGCCAGCTCACAAACCGGGACAGACTCTGGAAACACCATATATTTT.

The chain uses TRBV19 and TRBJ2-3, with D perhaps matching TRBD1 (8 bases). CDR3 length equals 15 residues. Trimming shortened V by 3 bases and J by 4 bases, and 14 bases separated the two germline ends. Germline loops: CDR1 LNHDA, CDR2 SQIVND (reference sequence). The CDR3 region is CASSMDRDYADTQYF. In DNA, the CDR3 is TGTGCCAGTAGTATGGACAGGGACTACGCAGATACGCAGTATTTT.

This clone appeared a few times. Germline is not matched at one junction end, which may reflect a read error. The chain joins TRBV27 to TRBJ2-6; tentative D call: TRBD2 (6 bases). Germline V lookup: CDR1 MNHEY, CDR2 SMNVEV (reference sequence). This CDR3 has 15 amino acids. CDR3 sequence: CASREGSSGANVLTF. In DNA form, the CDR3 reads TGTGCCAGCAGGGAGGGGAGCTCTGGTGCCAACGTCCTGACTTTC.

This chain links TRBV11-2 with TRBJ2-2; tentative D call: TRBD1 (6 bases). V shed 2 bases and J shed 4 bases, with 17 bases lying between them. The CDR3 totals 17 residues. Looked up from germline, CDR1 is SGHAT and CDR2 is FQNNGV. The CDR3: CASSLTLGQGSTGELFF. CDR3 DNA sequence: TGTGCCAGCAGCTTAACTCTAGGGCAGGGGTCCACCGGGGAGCTGTTTTTT. Filled out from reference TRBV11-2 and TRBJ2-2, the complete variable domain reads EAGVAQSPRYKIIEKRQSVAFWCNPISGHATLYWYQQILGQGPKLLIQFQNNGVVDDSQLPKDRFSAERLKGVDSTLKIQPAKLEDSAVYLCASSLTLGQGSTGELFFGEGSRLTVL.

The chain uses TRBV5-4 and TRBJ2-3; D is unresolved. CDR1 is SGHNT and CDR2 is YYREEE in the germline V gene (reference sequence). Trimming cost V 0 bases and J 2 bases, with 10 bases left between them. The CDR3 extends over 15 amino acids. CDR3 sequence: CASSLVGTNTDTQYF. CDR3 sequence (DNA): TGTGCCAGCAGCTTGGTGGGCACAAACACAGATACGCAGTATTTT.

The genes are TRBV5-1 and TRBJ2-1; 9 bases line up with TRBD2. The V gene end was trimmed by 5 bases and the J gene end by 2 bases; junction bases not matched to a gene: 5. CDR1 and CDR2 from the germline V gene are SGHRS and YFSETQ. The CDR3 runs 15 residues. CDR3 residues: CASRFSGGTYNEQFF. CDR3 bases: TGCGCCAGCAGATTTAGCGGGGGAACCTACAATGAGCAGTTCTTC.

The genes are TRBV11-2 and TRBJ1-6; D unclear. The CDR3 sequence is 15 residues long. Germline V lookup: CDR1 SGHAT, CDR2 FQNNGV. Trimming took 0 bases from V and 9 from J, leaving 12 bases between them. The CDR3 region has the DNA TGTGCCAGCAGCTTAGAAAGAGGAGGTAGTTCACCCCTCCACTTT. Protein product: CASSLERGGSSPLHF.

This sequence joins TRBV2 and TRBJ2-2, with 9 positions matching TRBD1. This CDR3 is 14 amino acids long. V trimming: 6 bases; J trimming: 6 bases; junction bases outside the gene matches: 5. Per the germline V gene, CDR1 is SNHLY and CDR2 is FYNNEI. The CDR3 loop is CASSPGQGPGELFF. The CDR3 nucleotides read TGTGCCAGCAGCCCGGGACAGGGTCCCGGGGAGCTGTTTTTT.

The chain recombines TRBV7-8 with TRBJ1-1, with D possibly TRBD1 on 5 matching bases. The CDR3 totals 15 residues. The V gene's germline CDR1 is SGHVS and CDR2 FQNEAQ. Between the trimmed V and J ends, which lost 8 bases and 2 bases, there was a span of 18 bases. CDR3 sequence: CASLDSRSYNTEAFF. The CDR3 DNA is TGTGCCAGCCTTGACAGCCGCTCATACAACACTGAAGCTTTCTTT. Full variable domain (outside the CDR3, taken from reference TRBV7-8 and TRBJ1-1): GAGVSQSPRYKVAKRGQDVALRCDPISGHVSLFWYQQALGQGPEFLTYFQNEAQLDKSGLPSDRFFAERPEGSVSTLKIQRTQQEDSAVYLCASLDSRSYNTEAFFGQGTRLTVV.

The V call is TRBV7-9, the J call TRBJ2-6, with unresolved D. Trimming removed 1 base at V and 4 bases at J, with 11 bases between. Germline CDR1 reads SEHNR; CDR2 reads FQNEAQ (reference sequence). This CDR3 spans 16 amino acids. The CDR3 protein is CASSLVSPYGANVLTF. The CDR3 DNA reads TGTGCCAGCAGCTTAGTATCCCCATACGGGGCCAACGTCCTGACTTTC.

The V gene is TRBV30, the J gene TRBJ2-7; D could derive from TRBD1 or TRBD2 (5 bases each). The CDR3 totals 15 residues. Between the trimmed V and J ends, which lost 5 bases and 7 bases, there was a span of 24 bases. The germline V gene has CDR1 GTSNPN and CDR2 SVGIG (reference sequence). The CDR3 reads CAWSRAGTGLGEQYF. CDR3 DNA sequence: TGTGCCTGGTCAAGGGCAGGGACCGGTCTTGGTGAGCAGTACTTC.

This clone appeared once. This rearrangement joins TRBV4-2 to TRBJ2-7; D not certain. The CDR3 extends over 16 amino acids. Germline values: CDR1 LGHNA, CDR2 YNFKEQ. The germline V and J ends were trimmed by 4 bases and 6 bases, with 22 bases remaining between them. CDR3 sequence reads: CASSPSFSGALGEQYF. DNA of the CDR3: TGTGCCAGCAGCCCCAGTTTTTCTGGAGCCTTGGGCGAGCAGTACTTC.

The genes are TRBV11-3 and TRBJ2-7; TRBD1 might be the D (6 bases). With 5 bases removed from V and 0 bases from J, the gap between germline ends came to 8 bases. The CDR3 is 13 residues long. Per the germline V gene, CDR1 is SGHNT and CDR2 is YENEEA. CDR3 in amino acids: CASSPTGSYEQYF. The CDR3 DNA sequence: TGTGCCAGCAGCCCGACAGGCTCCTACGAGCAGTACTTC.

Here the CDR3 reads CAWRPRDTHYEQYF. The CDR3 nucleotides are TGTGCCTGGCGCCCCCGGGACACCCACTACGAGCAGTACTTC. The J gene is TRBJ2-7, the V gene TRBV30; the D gene is possibly TRBD1 (6 bases). The CDR3 length is 14 residues. V was trimmed by 5 bases and J by 3 bases, leaving 17 bases between them. The germline V gene encodes CDR1 GTSNPN and CDR2 SVGIG (reference sequence).

The count of this clone is one. The chain combines TRBV2 with TRBJ2-1; D unclear. The CDR3 sequence is 10 residues long. Germline-derived CDR1 and CDR2 are SNHLY and FYNNEI. Trimming left V 8 bases short and J 10 bases short, with 9 bases between. As DNA, the CDR3 is TGTGCCAGCGGATCCCAGGAGCAGTTCTTC. Residues: CASGSQEQFF.

V is TRBV28 and J is TRBJ1-4, with 8 bases fitting TRBD1. CDR3 size: 14 residues. The trim removed 7 bases at V and 8 bases at J, leaving 9 bases unmatched. CDR1 and CDR2 (germline): MDHEN, SYDVKM. As DNA, the CDR3 is TGTGCCAGCAACCCGGGACAGGAGGGGGAAAAACTGTTTTTT. Translation gives CASNPGQEGEKLFF.

The rearrangement uses TRBV6-6 and TRBJ2-7; D not resolved. Trimming removed 0 bases from V and 9 bases from J, with 6 bases in between. The CDR3 runs to 11 residues. CDR1 MNHNY and CDR2 SVGAGI come from the germline V gene (reference sequence). CDR3 sequence (DNA): TGTGCCAGCAGTTACTCGGGCGGGCAGTACTTC. Encoded protein: CASSYSGGQYF.

The V and J genes are TRBV28 and TRBJ2-1, with D perhaps TRBD1 or TRBD2 (6 bases each). CDR1 and CDR2 from the germline V gene are MDHEN and SYDVKM. The length of the CDR3 is 14 residues. V was cut by 5 bases and J by 2 bases, with 10 bases left in between. CDR3 loop: CASSRGRAYNEQFF. The CDR3, as DNA: TGTGCCAGCAGTCGGGGGCGAGCCTACAATGAGCAGTTCTTC. Complete variable domain (other parts from reference TRBV28 and TRBJ2-1): DVKVTQSSRYLVKRTGEKVFLECVQDMDHENMFWYRQDPGLGLRLIYFSYDVKMKEKGDIPEGYSVSREKKERFSLILESASTNQTSMYLCASSRGRAYNEQFFGPGTRLTVL.

This chain links TRBV10-3 with TRBJ2-3; TRBD1 might be the D (5 bases). This CDR3 has 16 residues. In germline, CDR1 is ENHRY, CDR2 SYGVKD. Trimming left V 0 bases short and J 5 bases short, with 15 bases between. The CDR3 is CAISESQGMVGDTQYF. CDR3 coding DNA: TGTGCCATCAGTGAGTCCCAGGGAATGGTGGGAGATACGCAGTATTTT.